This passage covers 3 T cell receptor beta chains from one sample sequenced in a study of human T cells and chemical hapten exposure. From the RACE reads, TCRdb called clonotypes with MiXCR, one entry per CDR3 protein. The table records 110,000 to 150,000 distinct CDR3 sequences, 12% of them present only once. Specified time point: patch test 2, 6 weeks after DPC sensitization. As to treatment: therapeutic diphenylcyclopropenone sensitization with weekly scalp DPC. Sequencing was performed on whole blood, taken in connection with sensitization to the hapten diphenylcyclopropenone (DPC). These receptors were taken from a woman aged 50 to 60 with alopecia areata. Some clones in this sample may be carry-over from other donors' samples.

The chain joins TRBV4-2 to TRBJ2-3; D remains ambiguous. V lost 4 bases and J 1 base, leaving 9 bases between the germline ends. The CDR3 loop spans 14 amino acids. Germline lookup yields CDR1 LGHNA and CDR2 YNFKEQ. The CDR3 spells CASSPFGRTDTQYF. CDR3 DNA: TGTGCCAGCAGCCCATTTGGCCGCACAGATACGCAGTATTTT.

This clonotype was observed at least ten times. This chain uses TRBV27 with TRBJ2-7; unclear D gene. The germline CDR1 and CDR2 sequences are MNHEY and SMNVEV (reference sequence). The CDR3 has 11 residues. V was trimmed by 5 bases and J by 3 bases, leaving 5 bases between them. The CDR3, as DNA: TGTGCCAGCAGTAACCTCTACGAGCAGTACTTC. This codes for CASSNLYEQYF.

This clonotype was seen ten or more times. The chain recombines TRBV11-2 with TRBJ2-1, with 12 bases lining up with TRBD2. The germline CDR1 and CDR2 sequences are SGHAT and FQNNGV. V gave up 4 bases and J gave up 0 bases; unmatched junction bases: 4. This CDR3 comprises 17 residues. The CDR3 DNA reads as TGTGCCAGCAGCTCCTGGACTAGCGGGATCTCCTACAATGAGCAGTTCTTC. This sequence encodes CASSSWTSGISYNEQFF. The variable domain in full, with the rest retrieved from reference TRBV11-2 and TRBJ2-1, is EAGVAQSPRYKIIEKRQSVAFWCNPISGHATLYWYQQILGQGPKLLIQFQNNGVVDDSQLPKDRFSAERLKGVDSTLKIQPAKLEDSAVYLCASSSWTSGISYNEQFFGPGTRLTVL.